These T cell receptor beta chains were read from a single sample in a study of cytotoxic CD8 clonotypes in ibrutinib-treated CLL. Libraries were prepared by immunoSEQ multiplex PCR; TCRdb keeps only in-frame clonotypes and omits some of them. This table has some 310,000 clones, 80% appearing once. Sequencing used PBMCs, obtained before ibrutinib treatment. The receptors were sampled from a human donor with chronic lymphocytic leukemia. CDR3s include the opening cysteine and the closing phenylalanine or tryptophan. The size entry is marked missing in some rows and otherwise reads once, few, many or a size class.

cdr3_aa,clone_size,cdr3_length,v_call
CAWSVQVTGGSETQYF,.,16,TRBV30
CASSNKTGMNTEAFF,.,15,TRBV18
CASSLMGSGEKLFF,.,14,TRBV7-2
CASSLEGRISQYF,.,13,TRBV13
CASSWTGFTYEQYF,.,14,TRBV27
CASSLKFLYEQYF,.,13,TRBV27
CASSLELAGGLYNEQFF,.,17,TRBV5-5
CASSLPERGEQFF,.,13,TRBV7-9
CASSPIGGGSYYEQYF,.,16,TRBV5-1
CASSLDFAGGRSTYEQYF,.,18,TRBV5-1
CASSSGTGGEGYTF,.,14,TRBV11-2
CASNPGGWHIQYF,.,13,TRBV19
CASSGAGGIGETQYF,.,15,TRBV6-1
CSLRIGTEAFF,many,11,TRBV29-1
CASSQDMNRGYTF,.,13,TRBV4-1
CASSPGTGVETQYF,.,14,TRBV18
CAWRAQGASQPQHF,.,14,TRBV30
CASSRPPPYEQYF,once,13,TRBV11-1
CASSVAWTDNEQFF,once,14,TRBV9
CASSEQGGPGELFF,.,14,TRBV2
CASGMLRGNYGYTF,.,14,TRBV19
CASSLSTQGDTQYF,.,14,TRBV5-1
CASSQDQREWYEQYF,.,15,TRBV4-3
CASSAGTAYGYTF,few,13,TRBV28
CASTRGGPYNEQFF,few,14,TRBV27
CASSLSSPYYGYTF,few,14,TRBV28
CASSLQNRPDTQYF,.,14,TRBV27
CASSSGTGLVGETQYF,few,16,TRBV5-6
CASSKGGHRYEQYF,.,14,TRBV6-1
CASSSLSGKPYEQYF,.,15,TRBV27
CASSLEGGRGNYGYTF,.,16,TRBV9
CASSPGQINQPQHF,.,14,TRBV7-9
CASSSLSGANVLTF,.,14,TRBV13
CASSRAGVSLF,.,11,TRBV6-5